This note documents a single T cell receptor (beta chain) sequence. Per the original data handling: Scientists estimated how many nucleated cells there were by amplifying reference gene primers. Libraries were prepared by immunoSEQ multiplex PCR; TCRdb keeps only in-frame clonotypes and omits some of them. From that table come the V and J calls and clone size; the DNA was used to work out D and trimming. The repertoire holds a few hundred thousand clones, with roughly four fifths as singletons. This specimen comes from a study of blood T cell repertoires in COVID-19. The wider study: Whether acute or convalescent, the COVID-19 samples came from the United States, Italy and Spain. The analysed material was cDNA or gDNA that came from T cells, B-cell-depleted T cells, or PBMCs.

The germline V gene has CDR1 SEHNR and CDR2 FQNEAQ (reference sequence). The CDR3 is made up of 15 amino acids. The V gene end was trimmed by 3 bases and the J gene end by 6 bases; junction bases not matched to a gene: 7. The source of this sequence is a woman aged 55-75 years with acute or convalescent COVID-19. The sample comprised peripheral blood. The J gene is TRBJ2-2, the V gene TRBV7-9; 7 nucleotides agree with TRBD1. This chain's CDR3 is CASSFRQGVAGELFF. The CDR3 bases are TGTGCCAGCAGCTTTCGTCAGGGGGTCGCCGGGGAGCTGTTTTTT.